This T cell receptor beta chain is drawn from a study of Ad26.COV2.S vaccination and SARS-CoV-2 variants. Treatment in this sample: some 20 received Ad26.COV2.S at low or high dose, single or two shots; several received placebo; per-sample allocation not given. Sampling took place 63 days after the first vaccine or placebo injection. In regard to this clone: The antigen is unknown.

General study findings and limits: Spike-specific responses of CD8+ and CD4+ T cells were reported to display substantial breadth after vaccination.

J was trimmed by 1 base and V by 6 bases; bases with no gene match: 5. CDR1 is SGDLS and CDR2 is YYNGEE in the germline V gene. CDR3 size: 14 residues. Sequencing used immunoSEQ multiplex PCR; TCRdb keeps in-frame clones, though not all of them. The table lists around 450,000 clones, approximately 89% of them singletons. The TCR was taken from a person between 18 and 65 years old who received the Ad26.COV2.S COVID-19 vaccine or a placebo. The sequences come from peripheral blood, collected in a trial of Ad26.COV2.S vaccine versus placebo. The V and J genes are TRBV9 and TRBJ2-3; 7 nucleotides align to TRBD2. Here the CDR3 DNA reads TGTGCCAGCACAGGACTAGGAGGCACAGATACGCAGTATTTT. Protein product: CASTGLGGTDTQYF. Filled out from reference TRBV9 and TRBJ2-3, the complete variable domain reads DSGVTQTPKHLITATGQRVTLRCSPRSGDLSVYWYQQSLDQGLQFLIQYYNGEERAKGNILERFSAQQFPDLHSELNLSSLELGDSALYFCASTGLGGTDTQYFGPGTRLTVL.